This is a list of T cell receptor beta chains from one sample in a study of blood T cell repertoires in COVID-19. Here immunoSEQ multiplex PCR was the method, and the copy in TCRdb shows in-frame clones only, minus some. The top ten clones hold under 25% of a sample with 150,000 to 200,000 clones, roughly 87% of them seen once. Input material: peripheral blood. The receptors originated from a man aged 55 to 70 with active or convalescent COVID-19. Each CDR3 is given without its conserved first and last residue. Fields, in order: J gene, D gene, CDR3 length, V gene, CDR3 protein. D genes are given only for firm matches.

j_call: TRBJ1-2
d_call: TRBD1
cdr3_length: 11
v_call: TRBV6-5
cdr3_aa: ASRLGQGGGYT

j_call: TRBJ2-7
d_call: TRBD1
cdr3_length: 13
v_call: TRBV4-2
cdr3_aa: ASSQAGGQGYEQY

j_call: TRBJ2-2
d_call: TRBD1
cdr3_length: 13
v_call: TRBV19
cdr3_aa: ASSPGTGGSGELF

j_call: TRBJ2-5
d_call: -
cdr3_length: 12
v_call: TRBV5-1
cdr3_aa: ASSSRQTQETQY

j_call: TRBJ2-1
d_call: -
cdr3_length: 14
v_call: TRBV3-1/TRBV3-2
cdr3_aa: ASSQDHEGAGNEQF

j_call: TRBJ1-1
d_call: -
cdr3_length: 11
v_call: TRBV6-5
cdr3_aa: ASRREVNTEAF

j_call: TRBJ1-5
d_call: -
cdr3_length: 11
v_call: TRBV27
cdr3_aa: ASSLTANQPQH

j_call: TRBJ1-5
d_call: -
cdr3_length: 13
v_call: TRBV24-1
cdr3_aa: ATSRGGASNQPQH

j_call: TRBJ1-3
d_call: TRBD1
cdr3_length: 12
v_call: TRBV27
cdr3_aa: ASKPGTGGNTIY

j_call: TRBJ2-5
d_call: TRBD2
cdr3_length: 12
v_call: TRBV7-2
cdr3_aa: ASSPQRGGETQY

j_call: TRBJ1-1
d_call: -
cdr3_length: 13
v_call: TRBV6-5
cdr3_aa: ASSYSGDMNTEAF

j_call: TRBJ2-5
d_call: -
cdr3_length: 11
v_call: TRBV4-2
cdr3_aa: ASSRAIEETQY

j_call: TRBJ2-3
d_call: -
cdr3_length: 12
v_call: TRBV29-1
cdr3_aa: SVEGQGYTDTQY

j_call: TRBJ1-1
d_call: -
cdr3_length: 12
v_call: TRBV19
cdr3_aa: ASSQGGEGAEAF

j_call: TRBJ2-5
d_call: TRBD2
cdr3_length: 13
v_call: TRBV7-3
cdr3_aa: ASSSQAGERETQY

j_call: TRBJ2-7
d_call: TRBD2
cdr3_length: 16
v_call: TRBV3-1/TRBV3-2
cdr3_aa: ASSRMGTSGGQAYEQY

j_call: TRBJ1-1
d_call: -
cdr3_length: 14
v_call: TRBV29-1
cdr3_aa: SGWVKGITLDTEAF

j_call: TRBJ2-1
d_call: TRBD2
cdr3_length: 11
v_call: TRBV29-1
cdr3_aa: SAPAGDYNEQF

j_call: TRBJ2-7
d_call: -
cdr3_length: 13
v_call: TRBV10-3
cdr3_aa: AISESGGGYDEQY

j_call: TRBJ2-2
d_call: -
cdr3_length: 14
v_call: TRBV5-1
cdr3_aa: ASSLDGARKAGELF

j_call: TRBJ1-4
d_call: TRBD1
cdr3_length: 13
v_call: TRBV2
cdr3_aa: ASSAFGQGDEKLF

j_call: TRBJ2-5
d_call: -
cdr3_length: 13
v_call: TRBV4-2
cdr3_aa: ASSQERGYQETQY

j_call: TRBJ1-5
d_call: -
cdr3_length: 11
v_call: TRBV14
cdr3_aa: ASSQDSDQPQH

j_call: TRBJ1-6
d_call: -
cdr3_length: 16
v_call: TRBV21-1
cdr3_aa: ASSKKREDKIYNSPLH

j_call: TRBJ2-2
d_call: -
cdr3_length: 14
v_call: TRBV15
cdr3_aa: ATSRVEGRHTGELF

j_call: TRBJ1-3
d_call: -
cdr3_length: 14
v_call: TRBV18
cdr3_aa: ASSPSGGNAGNTIY

j_call: TRBJ2-3
d_call: TRBD2
cdr3_length: 13
v_call: TRBV5-5
cdr3_aa: ASAVGLAGTLAQY

j_call: TRBJ1-3
d_call: -
cdr3_length: 11
v_call: TRBV5-1
cdr3_aa: ASSERSGNTIY

j_call: TRBJ1-5
d_call: -
cdr3_length: 13
v_call: TRBV6-5
cdr3_aa: ASSYRGGGNQPQH

j_call: TRBJ2-7
d_call: -
cdr3_length: 13
v_call: TRBV9
cdr3_aa: ASSARGVGAHEQY

j_call: TRBJ1-5
d_call: -
cdr3_length: 13
v_call: TRBV4-1
cdr3_aa: ASSQDADPGQPQH

j_call: TRBJ1-3
d_call: TRBD1
cdr3_length: 13
v_call: TRBV7-6
cdr3_aa: ASSIRQGAGNTIY

j_call: TRBJ2-5
d_call: -
cdr3_length: 10
v_call: TRBV2
cdr3_aa: ASSQTAETQY

j_call: TRBJ1-1
d_call: -
cdr3_length: 13
v_call: TRBV5-6
cdr3_aa: ASSTTTGMNTEAF

j_call: TRBJ1-2
d_call: -
cdr3_length: 13
v_call: TRBV6-1
cdr3_aa: ASSEAYGRVGGYT

j_call: TRBJ1-1
d_call: -
cdr3_length: 12
v_call: TRBV30
cdr3_aa: AWSIGQFYTEAF

j_call: TRBJ2-3
d_call: -
cdr3_length: 12
v_call: TRBV9
cdr3_aa: ASSALSVTDTQY

j_call: TRBJ1-2
d_call: -
cdr3_length: 14
v_call: TRBV18
cdr3_aa: ASSPPGEGGWDGYT

j_call: TRBJ1-1
d_call: -
cdr3_length: 12
v_call: TRBV5-1
cdr3_aa: ASSFGTQNTEAF

j_call: TRBJ1-6
d_call: -
cdr3_length: 12
v_call: TRBV4-1
cdr3_aa: ASSQAGGRSPLH

j_call: TRBJ1-2
d_call: -
cdr3_length: 13
v_call: TRBV7-3
cdr3_aa: ASSRVGGTDYGYT

j_call: TRBJ1-2
d_call: -
cdr3_length: 11
v_call: TRBV6-5
cdr3_aa: ASSYGRAHGYT

j_call: TRBJ1-2
d_call: -
cdr3_length: 10
v_call: TRBV2
cdr3_aa: ASSGQAYGYT

j_call: TRBJ2-3
d_call: -
cdr3_length: 14
v_call: TRBV2
cdr3_aa: ASSPVGALSTDTQY

j_call: TRBJ1-2
d_call: -
cdr3_length: 12
v_call: TRBV11-2
cdr3_aa: ASSLLAGGFGYT

j_call: TRBJ2-3
d_call: TRBD2
cdr3_length: 15
v_call: TRBV18
cdr3_aa: ASSPRTSGGSTDTQY

j_call: TRBJ2-7
d_call: -
cdr3_length: 11
v_call: TRBV7-3
cdr3_aa: ASSLTFRDEQY

j_call: TRBJ2-2
d_call: -
cdr3_length: 13
v_call: TRBV9
cdr3_aa: ASSPPRTNTGELF

j_call: TRBJ2-3
d_call: -
cdr3_length: 13
v_call: TRBV4-1
cdr3_aa: ASSQDSGAQGTQY

j_call: TRBJ1-5
d_call: TRBD1
cdr3_length: 13
v_call: TRBV3-1/TRBV3-2
cdr3_aa: ASSQGQGGNQPQH

j_call: TRBJ1-1
d_call: TRBD1
cdr3_length: 11
v_call: TRBV11-2
cdr3_aa: ASSLMRDSEAF

j_call: TRBJ1-2
d_call: TRBD1
cdr3_length: 13
v_call: TRBV7-2
cdr3_aa: ASSLGTKGARGYT

j_call: TRBJ1-6
d_call: TRBD1
cdr3_length: 14
v_call: TRBV3-1/TRBV3-2
cdr3_aa: ASSQGGTGANSPLH

j_call: TRBJ1-2
d_call: -
cdr3_length: 14
v_call: TRBV5-6
cdr3_aa: ASSLVGDSGNYGYT

j_call: TRBJ1-2
d_call: -
cdr3_length: 10
v_call: TRBV29-1
cdr3_aa: SAYREMSGYT